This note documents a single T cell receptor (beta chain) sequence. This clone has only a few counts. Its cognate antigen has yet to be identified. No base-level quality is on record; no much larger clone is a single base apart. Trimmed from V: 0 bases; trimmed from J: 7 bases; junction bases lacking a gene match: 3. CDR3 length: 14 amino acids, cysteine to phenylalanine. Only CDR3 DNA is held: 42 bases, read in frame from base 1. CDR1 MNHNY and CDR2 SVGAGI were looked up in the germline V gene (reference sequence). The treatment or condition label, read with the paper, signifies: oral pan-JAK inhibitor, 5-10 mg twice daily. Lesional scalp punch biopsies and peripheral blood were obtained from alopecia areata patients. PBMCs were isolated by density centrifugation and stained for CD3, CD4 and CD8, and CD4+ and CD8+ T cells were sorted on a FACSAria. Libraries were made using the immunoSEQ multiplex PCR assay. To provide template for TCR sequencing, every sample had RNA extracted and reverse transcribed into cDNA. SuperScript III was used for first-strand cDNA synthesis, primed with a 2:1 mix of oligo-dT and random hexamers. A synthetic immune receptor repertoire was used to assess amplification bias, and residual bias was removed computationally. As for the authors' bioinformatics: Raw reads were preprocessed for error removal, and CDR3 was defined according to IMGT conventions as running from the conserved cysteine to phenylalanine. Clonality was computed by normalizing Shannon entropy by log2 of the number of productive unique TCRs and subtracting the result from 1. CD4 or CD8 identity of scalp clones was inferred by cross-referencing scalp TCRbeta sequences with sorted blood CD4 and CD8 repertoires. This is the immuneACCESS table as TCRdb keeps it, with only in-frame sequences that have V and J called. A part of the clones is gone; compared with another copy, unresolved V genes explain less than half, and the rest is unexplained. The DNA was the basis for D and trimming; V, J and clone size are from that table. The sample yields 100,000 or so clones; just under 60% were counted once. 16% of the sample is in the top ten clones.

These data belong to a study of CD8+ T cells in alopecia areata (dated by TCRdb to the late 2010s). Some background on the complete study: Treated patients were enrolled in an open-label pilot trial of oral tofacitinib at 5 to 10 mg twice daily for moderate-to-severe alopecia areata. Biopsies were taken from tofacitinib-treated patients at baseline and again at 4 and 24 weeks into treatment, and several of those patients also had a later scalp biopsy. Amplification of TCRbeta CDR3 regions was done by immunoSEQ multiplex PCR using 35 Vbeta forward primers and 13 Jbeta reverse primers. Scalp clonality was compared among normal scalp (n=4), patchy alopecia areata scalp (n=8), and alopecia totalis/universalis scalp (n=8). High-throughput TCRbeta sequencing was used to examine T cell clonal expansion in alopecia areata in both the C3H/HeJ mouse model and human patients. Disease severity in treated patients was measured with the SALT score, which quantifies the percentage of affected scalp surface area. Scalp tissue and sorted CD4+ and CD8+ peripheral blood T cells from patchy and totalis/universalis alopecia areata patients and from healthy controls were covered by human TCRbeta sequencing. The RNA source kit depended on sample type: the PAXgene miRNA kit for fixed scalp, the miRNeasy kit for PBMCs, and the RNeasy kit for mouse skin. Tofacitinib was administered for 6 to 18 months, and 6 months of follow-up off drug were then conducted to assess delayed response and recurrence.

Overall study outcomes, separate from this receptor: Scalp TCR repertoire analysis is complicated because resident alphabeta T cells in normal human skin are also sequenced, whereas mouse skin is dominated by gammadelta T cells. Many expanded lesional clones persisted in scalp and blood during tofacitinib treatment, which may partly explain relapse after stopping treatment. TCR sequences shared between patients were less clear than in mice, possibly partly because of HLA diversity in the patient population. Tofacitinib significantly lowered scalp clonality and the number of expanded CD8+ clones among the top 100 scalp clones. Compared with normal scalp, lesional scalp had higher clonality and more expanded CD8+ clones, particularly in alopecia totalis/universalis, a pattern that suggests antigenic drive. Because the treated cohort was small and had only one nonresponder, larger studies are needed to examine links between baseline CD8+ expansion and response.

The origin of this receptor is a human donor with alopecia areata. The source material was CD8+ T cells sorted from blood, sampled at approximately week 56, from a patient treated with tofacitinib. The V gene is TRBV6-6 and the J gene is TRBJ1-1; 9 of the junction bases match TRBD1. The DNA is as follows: TGTGCCAGCAGTTACTCGGGACAGGGAGGTGAAGCTTTCTTT. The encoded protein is CASSYSGQGGEAFF.